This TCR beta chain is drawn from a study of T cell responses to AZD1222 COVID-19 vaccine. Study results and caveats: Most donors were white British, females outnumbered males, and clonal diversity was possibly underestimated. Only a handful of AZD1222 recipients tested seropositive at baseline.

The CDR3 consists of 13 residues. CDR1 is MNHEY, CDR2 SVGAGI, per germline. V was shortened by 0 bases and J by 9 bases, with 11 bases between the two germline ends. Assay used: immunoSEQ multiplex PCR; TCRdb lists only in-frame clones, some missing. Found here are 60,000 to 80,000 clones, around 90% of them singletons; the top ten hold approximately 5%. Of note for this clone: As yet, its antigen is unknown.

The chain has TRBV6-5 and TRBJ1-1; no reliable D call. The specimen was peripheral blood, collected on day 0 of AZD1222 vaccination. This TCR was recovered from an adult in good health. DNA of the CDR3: TGTGCCAGCAGTTACTCGAGGGAGGGAAAAGCTTTCTTT. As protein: CASSYSREGKAFF.